These 17 T cell receptor beta chains originate from one sample sequenced in a study of CD8 T cells in ankylosing spondylitis. Regarding the study as a whole: Seemingly characteristic of ankylosing spondylitis blood was a TCR beta motif consisting of about 8 highly homologous variants.

Antigen specificity for these receptors is unknown. TCRdb reprocessed the 5' RACE reads via MiXCR and lists one record per CDR3 protein. The sample holds about 390,000 distinct CDR3 sequences, about a fifth seen once. The sequencing sample was made of blood, either unsorted or a sorted T cell fraction (not recorded which). The receptors were gathered from a male donor with ankylosing spondylitis.

The chain is built from TRBV4-1 and TRBJ2-7, with 8 positions matching TRBD1. This CDR3 is built from 16 residues. With 0 bases clipped from V and 6 bases from J, the junction kept 10 bases outside the gene matches. Looked up from germline, CDR1 is MGHRA and CDR2 is YSYEKL. The CDR3 DNA follows: TGCGCCAGCAGCCAAGATGCCGGGCAGGGGGCCGGCGAGCAGTACTTC. It is translated as CASSQDAGQGAGEQYF.

The J gene is TRBJ1-1, the V gene TRBV20-1; 9 positions agree with TRBD1. The CDR3 sequence is 16 residues long. The germline V gene has CDR1 DFQATT and CDR2 SNEGSKA (reference sequence). V was clipped by 1 base and J by 3 bases; unmatched bases: 9. The CDR3 protein is CSARGLTGGRDTEAFF. CDR3 bases: TGCAGTGCTAGAGGTTTGACAGGGGGTCGCGACACTGAAGCTTTCTTT.

This clonotype showed up just a few times. The J gene is TRBJ2-4, the V gene TRBV6-5; D remains unclear. The germline CDR1 and CDR2 sequences are MNHEY and SVGAGI. The CDR3 contains 16 residues. The germline V and J ends were trimmed by 5 bases and 0 bases, with 14 bases remaining between them. CDR3 nucleotide sequence: TGTGCCAGCAGTATTCGACCAGGCTTAGCCAAAAACATTCAGTACTTC. It yields the protein CASSIRPGLAKNIQYF.

The chain employs TRBV7-2 and TRBJ2-7; D tentatively reads TRBD1 or TRBD2 (5 bases each). This CDR3 spans 16 amino acids. V was clipped by 4 bases and J by 2 bases, with 18 bases between them. From germline, CDR1 is SGHTA and CDR2 FQGNSA. CDR3: CASSSLGGGVPYEQYF. In DNA form, the CDR3 reads TGTGCCAGCAGCTCCTTAGGTGGGGGTGTCCCCTACGAGCAGTACTTC.

This clonotype was counted a few times. The V gene is TRBV20-1, the J gene TRBJ2-1; 16 bases align to TRBD2. Germline assignment: CDR1 DFQATT and CDR2 SNEGSKA (reference sequence). Trimming at V came to 5 bases and at J to 0 bases, leaving 13 bases not matched to a gene. The CDR3 extends over 20 amino acids. The CDR3 DNA reads as TGCAGTGCTGAGCCGGGACTAGCGGGAGGGCCCACCATCTCCTACAATGAGCAGTTCTTC. Its translation: CSAEPGLAGGPTISYNEQFF.

V gene TRBV10-3 combines with J gene TRBJ2-1, with D possibly TRBD1 on 7 matching bases. Germline V gene sequence: CDR1 ENHRY, CDR2 SYGVKD. V lost 9 bases and J lost 6, with 18 bases in between. The CDR3 spans 14 residues. In DNA form, the CDR3 reads TGTGCCATTCAGCGACAGGGAGGTTTCAATGAGCAGTTCTTC. It specifies CAIQRQGGFNEQFF.

This chain connects TRBV20-1 to TRBJ1-1, with unresolved D. CDR1 and CDR2 (germline): DFQATT, SNEGSKA (reference sequence). Trimming removed 6 bases at V and 2 bases at J, with 16 bases between. This CDR3 comprises 14 residues. The CDR3 DNA is TGCAGTGCCCGAGAGGAGGTGGGAAACACTGAAGCTTTCTTT. Amino acid sequence: CSAREEVGNTEAFF.

This clonotype was recorded a few times. The chain has TRBV25-1 and TRBJ2-7, with D tentatively TRBD2 (5 bases). Germline V lookup: CDR1 MGHDK, CDR2 SYGVNS. This CDR3 is built from 8 residues. V lost 7 bases and J lost 10, with 5 bases in between. CDR3 protein: CASTSQYF. In nucleotides, the CDR3 is TGTGCCAGCACTAGCCAGTACTTC.

The V call is TRBV7-2, the J call TRBJ2-7; a possible D gene is TRBD1 (5 bases). Trimming took 1 base from V and 0 from J, leaving 10 bases between them. The CDR3 has 15 amino acids. The germline V gene encodes CDR1 SGHTA and CDR2 FQGNSA. The DNA for the CDR3 is TGTGCCAGCAGCTTAGTGCAGGGCCCCTCCTACGAGCAGTACTTC. This gives the protein CASSLVQGPSYEQYF.

At least ten counts were recorded for this clonotype. This chain uses TRBV29-1 with TRBJ2-6, with a weak D call TRBD2 (5 bases). The V end lost 5 bases, the J end lost 2 bases, and 16 bases lay between the germline ends. CDR1 and CDR2 (germline): SQVTM, ANQGSEA. This CDR3 is 16 amino acids long. The CDR3 here is CSVLGLGVPGANVLTF. The CDR3 DNA is TGCAGCGTTTTAGGACTTGGCGTACCTGGGGCCAACGTCCTGACTTTC.

The chain combines TRBV29-1 with TRBJ2-7; D may be TRBD1 (6 bases). Germline V gene lookup returns CDR1 SQVTM and CDR2 ANQGSEA. V was pared by 1 base and J by 4 bases, with 14 bases between. This CDR3 comprises 14 residues. In DNA, the CDR3 is TGCAGCGTTGAAGTAGGTAACAGGGCGTACGAGCAGTACTTC. Translation: CSVEVGNRAYEQYF.

Many counts were recorded for this clonotype. V gene TRBV5-1 combines with J gene TRBJ1-1; D is uncertain. Germline CDR1 reads SGHRS; CDR2 reads YFSETQ. The length of the CDR3 is 15 residues. V lost 0 bases to trimming and J lost 7 bases, with 16 bases between them. CDR3 protein: CASSLAGSPNREAFF. The CDR3 nucleotides are TGCGCCAGCAGCTTGGCGGGCAGCCCGAATCGTGAAGCTTTCTTT.

The chain employs TRBV5-1 and TRBJ1-2; D perhaps matches TRBD1 (6 bases). Per the germline V gene, CDR1 is SGHRS and CDR2 is YFSETQ. This CDR3 has 15 residues. V lost 4 bases to trimming and J lost 4 bases, with 17 bases between them. The CDR3 spells CASSGTDSGAYGYTF. In DNA, the CDR3 is TGCGCCAGCAGCGGGACGGACAGTGGAGCCTATGGCTACACCTTC.

This clonotype occurred a few times. The chain links TRBV5-1 to TRBJ2-1; 8 nucleotides line up with TRBD2. After removal of 0 bases from V and 4 bases from J, the junction contained 3 bases not matched to a gene. Germline CDR1 and CDR2: SGHRS and YFSETQ. CDR3 length equals 15 residues. The DNA for the CDR3 is TGCGCCAGCAGCTTGGACCAGCGGGAGTACAATGAGCAGTTCTTC. This sequence encodes CASSLDQREYNEQFF.

V usage is TRBV7-3 and J usage is TRBJ2-1; 11 bases are shared with TRBD2. V lost 5 bases to trimming and J lost 5 bases; unmatched junction nucleotides: 5. The CDR3 spans 15 residues. CDR1 is SGHTA and CDR2 is FQGTGA in the germline V gene. The CDR3 is CASSRSGRANNEQFF. CDR3 coding DNA: TGTGCCAGCAGCCGTAGCGGGAGGGCCAACAATGAGCAGTTCTTC. The entire variable domain, with the rest obtained from reference TRBV7-3 and TRBJ2-1, is as follows: GAGVSQTPSNKVTEKGKYVELRCDPISGHTALYWYRQSLGQGPEFLIYFQGTGAADDSGLPNDRFFAVRPEGSVSTLKIQRTERGDSAVYLCASSRSGRANNEQFFGPGTRLTVL.

This clonotype was found a few times. The chain has TRBV7-9 and TRBJ1-1; D remains ambiguous. V lost 3 bases, J lost 4 bases, and 9 bases lay in between. CDR1 and CDR2 from the germline V gene are SEHNR and FQNEAQ (reference sequence). The CDR3 is made up of 13 amino acids. The CDR3, as DNA: TGTGCCAGCAGCTTTTTTAGGGTCACTGAAGCTTTCTTT. This codes for CASSFFRVTEAFF.

V is TRBV3-1 and J is TRBJ1-1; D is uncertain. Between the trimmed V and J ends, which lost 3 bases and 12 bases, there was a span of 14 bases. The CDR3 has 12 amino acids. Germline V lookup: CDR1 LGHDT, CDR2 YNNKEL (reference sequence). This chain's CDR3 is CASSQSRSAPFF. CDR3 in DNA: TGTGCCAGCAGCCAGTCCCGCTCGGCGCCTTTCTTT.